Listed below are T cell receptor beta chains from one sample, sequenced in a study of shared clonotypes between healthy human individuals. Method: immunoSEQ multiplex PCR; TCRdb's copy keeps in-frame clones and lacks some. The sample lists approximately 1.1 million clones, approximately 78% occurring once. Sequenced material: memory CD4+ T cells from PBMCs. Receptors originate from a man between 18 and 29 years old in good health. Some clones in this sample may be carry-over from other donors' samples. The CDR3 runs from the conserved cysteine through the conserved F or W. The D gene is left open where the match is weak.

TRBJ1-3	TRBV28	TRBD1	CASSLPGTGGSGNTIYF	TGTGCCAGCAGCTTACCCGGGACAGGGGGCAGTGGAAACACCATATATTTT
TRBJ2-7	TRBV18	NA	CASSSGLNYEQYF	TGTGCCAGCTCATCGGGGTTGAACTACGAGCAGTACTTC
TRBJ1-2	TRBV28	NA	CASSLTVRTDGYTF	TGTGCCAGCAGTCTCACAGTTCGGACAGATGGCTACACCTTC
TRBJ2-7	TRBV5-1	NA	CASSLAPREIGEQYF	TGCGCCAGCAGCTTGGCGCCTAGGGAGATTGGGGAGCAGTACTTC
TRBJ2-1	TRBV2	TRBD2	CASQLAGSHNEQFF	TGTGCCAGCCAACTAGCGGGATCCCACAATGAGCAGTTCTTC
TRBJ2-1	TRBV5-6	NA	CASSSWGAVNEQFF	TGTGCCAGCAGTTCGTGGGGGGCCGTCAATGAGCAGTTCTTC
TRBJ2-1	TRBV11-2	TRBD2	CASSPTSGIGNEQFF	TGTGCCAGCAGCCCGACTAGCGGGATCGGGAATGAGCAGTTCTTC
TRBJ1-1	TRBV5-6	TRBD1	CASSPRQGSRNTEAFF	TGTGCCAGCAGCCCCAGACAGGGGTCAAGGAACACTGAAGCTTTCTTT
TRBJ1-2	TRBV29-1	NA	CSVKSGSPGNYGYTF	TGCAGCGTTAAAAGCGGGTCGCCGGGGAACTATGGCTACACCTTC
TRBJ1-1	TRBV27	NA	CASSSRKGGEAFF	TGTGCCAGCAGTTCTAGGAAGGGTGGTGAAGCTTTCTTT
TRBJ2-6	TRBV5-1	NA	CASSLRISGANVLTF	TGCGCCAGCAGCTTGCGGATCTCTGGGGCCAACGTCCTGACTTTC
TRBJ2-5	TRBV5-1	NA	CASSPTIGGLGETQYF	TGCGCCAGCAGCCCAACAATCGGGGGGCTGGGAGAGACCCAGTACTTC
TRBJ2-5	TRBV6-5	NA	CASSADLWQETQYF	TGTGCCAGCAGTGCGGACCTTTGGCAAGAGACCCAGTACTTC
TRBJ1-4	TRBV19	NA	CASSQGLANEKLFF	TGTGCCAGTAGTCAGGGGTTGGCTAATGAAAAACTGTTTTTT
TRBJ2-2	TRBV9	NA	CASSVVGDPAGELFF	TGTGCCAGCAGCGTAGTAGGGGATCCAGCCGGGGAGCTGTTTTTT
TRBJ2-5	TRBV7-2	NA	CASSFNFLGGEETQYF	TGTGCCAGCAGCTTCAACTTCCTAGGGGGGGAAGAGACCCAGTACTTC
TRBJ1-4	TRBV4-1	NA	CASSPGTAGGEKLFF	TGCGCCAGCAGCCCCGGGACGGCGGGGGGTGAAAAACTGTTTTTT